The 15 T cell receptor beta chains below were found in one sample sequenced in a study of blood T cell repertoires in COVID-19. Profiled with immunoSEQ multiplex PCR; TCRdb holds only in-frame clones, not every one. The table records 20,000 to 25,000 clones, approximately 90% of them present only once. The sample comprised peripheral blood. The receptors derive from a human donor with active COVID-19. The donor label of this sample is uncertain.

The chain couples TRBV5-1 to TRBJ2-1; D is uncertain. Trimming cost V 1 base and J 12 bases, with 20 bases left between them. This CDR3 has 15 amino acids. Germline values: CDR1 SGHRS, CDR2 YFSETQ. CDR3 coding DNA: TGCGCCAGCAGCTTGTTGTCTAGTGACCCTCATTGGCAGTTCTTC. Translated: CASSLLSSDPHWQFF.

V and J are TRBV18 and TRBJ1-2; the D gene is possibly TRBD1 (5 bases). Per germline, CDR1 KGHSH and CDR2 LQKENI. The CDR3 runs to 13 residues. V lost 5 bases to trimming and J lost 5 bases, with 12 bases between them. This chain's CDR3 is CASSTGGKYGYTF. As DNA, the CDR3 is TGTGCCAGCTCAACTGGGGGGAAGTATGGCTACACCTTC.

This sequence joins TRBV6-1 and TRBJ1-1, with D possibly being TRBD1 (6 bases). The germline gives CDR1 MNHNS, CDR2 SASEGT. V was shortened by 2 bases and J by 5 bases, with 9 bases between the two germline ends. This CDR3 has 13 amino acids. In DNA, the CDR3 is TGTGCCAGCAGTGAAACGAGGGGGACTGAAGCTTTCTTT. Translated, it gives CASSETRGTEAFF.

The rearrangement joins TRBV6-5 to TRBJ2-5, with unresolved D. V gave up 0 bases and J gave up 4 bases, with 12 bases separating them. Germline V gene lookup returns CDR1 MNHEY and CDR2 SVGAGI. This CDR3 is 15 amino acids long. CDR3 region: CASSYSSGSGETQYF. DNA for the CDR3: TGTGCCAGCAGTTACTCGTCAGGCAGTGGAGAGACCCAGTACTTC.

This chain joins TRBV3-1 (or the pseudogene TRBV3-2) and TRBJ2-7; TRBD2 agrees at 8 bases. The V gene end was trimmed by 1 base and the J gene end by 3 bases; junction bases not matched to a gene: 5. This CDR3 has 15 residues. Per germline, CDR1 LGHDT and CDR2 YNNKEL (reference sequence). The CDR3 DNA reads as TGTGCCAGCAGCCAAGGAGGCGGGGGGCTCTACGAGCAGTACTTC. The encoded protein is CASSQGGGGLYEQYF.

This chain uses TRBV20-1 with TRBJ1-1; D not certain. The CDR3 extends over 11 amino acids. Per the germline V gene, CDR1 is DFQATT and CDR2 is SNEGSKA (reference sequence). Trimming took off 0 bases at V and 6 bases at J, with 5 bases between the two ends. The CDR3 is CSARDLSEAFF. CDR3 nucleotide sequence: TGCAGTGCTAGAGATTTATCTGAAGCTTTCTTT.

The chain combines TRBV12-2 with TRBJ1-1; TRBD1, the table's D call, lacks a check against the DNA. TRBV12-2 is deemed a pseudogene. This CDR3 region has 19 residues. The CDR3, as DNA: TGTGCAAGTCGCTTAGCGCGGAGACAGGGGAGAACCTTGAACACTGAAGCTTTCTTT. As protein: CASRLARRQGRTLNTEAFF.

The CDR3 nucleotides are TGTGCCAGCAGTGAGCGGGGGCTGTCCAATCAGCCCCAGCATTTT. Translating it yields CASSERGLSNQPQHF. The rearrangement links TRBV27 to TRBJ1-5, with D perhaps TRBD1 (6 bases). With 5 bases removed from V and 3 bases from J, the gap between germline ends came to 14 bases. CDR1 is MNHEY and CDR2 is SMNVEV in the germline V gene (reference sequence). The CDR3 runs 15 residues.

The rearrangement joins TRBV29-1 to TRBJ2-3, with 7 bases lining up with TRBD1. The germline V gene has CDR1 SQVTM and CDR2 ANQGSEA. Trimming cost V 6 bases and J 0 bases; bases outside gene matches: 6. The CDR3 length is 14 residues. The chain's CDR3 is CSVFGTVSTDTQYF. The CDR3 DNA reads TGCAGCGTCTTCGGGACAGTTAGCACAGATACGCAGTATTTT.

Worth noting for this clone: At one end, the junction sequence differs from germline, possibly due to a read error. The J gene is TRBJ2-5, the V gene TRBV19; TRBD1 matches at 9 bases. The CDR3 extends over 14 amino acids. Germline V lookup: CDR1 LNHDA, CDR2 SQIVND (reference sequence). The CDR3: CASSIDVYGTGKDF. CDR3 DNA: TGTGCCAGTAGTATAGATGTGTATGGGACAGGGAAGGACTTC.

CDR3 DNA sequence: TGTGCCAGCAGCCAAGGGTACAGGAACTATGGCTACACCTTC. The encoded protein is CASSQGYRNYGYTF. The chain carries TRBV13 and TRBJ1-2; a weak D match, TRBD1 (5 bases). This CDR3 contains 14 residues. Germline lookup yields CDR1 PRHDT and CDR2 FYEKMQ (reference sequence). The V end was cut by 5 bases, the J end by 2 bases, with 12 bases between.

In DNA form, the CDR3 reads TGTGCCAGCAGTGCTCAGGGGAATGCCTACAATGAGCAGTTCTTC. This gives the protein CASSAQGNAYNEQFF. The rearrangement joins TRBV6-4 to TRBJ2-1; TRBD1 is a possible D gene (6 bases). V lost 4 bases to trimming and J lost 2 bases, with 12 bases between them. The CDR3 length is 15 residues. Germline CDR1 and CDR2: MRHNA and SNTAGT.

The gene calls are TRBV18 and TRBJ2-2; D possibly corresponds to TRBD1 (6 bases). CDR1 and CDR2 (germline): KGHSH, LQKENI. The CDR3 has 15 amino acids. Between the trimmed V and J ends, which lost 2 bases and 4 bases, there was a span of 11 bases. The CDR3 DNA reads TGTGCCAGCTCACCATCCCAGGGGAGCACCGGGGAGCTGTTTTTT. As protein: CASSPSQGSTGELFF.

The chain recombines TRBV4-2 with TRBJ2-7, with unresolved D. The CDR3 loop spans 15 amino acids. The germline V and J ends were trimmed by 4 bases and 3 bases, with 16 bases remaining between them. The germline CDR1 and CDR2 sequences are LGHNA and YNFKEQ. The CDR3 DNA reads TGTGCCAGCAGCCCCGAATCGGGTTTTGGCTACGAGCAGTACTTC. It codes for CASSPESGFGYEQYF.

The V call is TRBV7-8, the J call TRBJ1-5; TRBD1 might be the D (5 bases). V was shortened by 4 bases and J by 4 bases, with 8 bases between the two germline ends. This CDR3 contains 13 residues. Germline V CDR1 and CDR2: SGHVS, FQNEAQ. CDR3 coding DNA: TGTGCCAGCAGCTGGGCAGGGAATCAGCCCCAGCATTTT. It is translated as CASSWAGNQPQHF.